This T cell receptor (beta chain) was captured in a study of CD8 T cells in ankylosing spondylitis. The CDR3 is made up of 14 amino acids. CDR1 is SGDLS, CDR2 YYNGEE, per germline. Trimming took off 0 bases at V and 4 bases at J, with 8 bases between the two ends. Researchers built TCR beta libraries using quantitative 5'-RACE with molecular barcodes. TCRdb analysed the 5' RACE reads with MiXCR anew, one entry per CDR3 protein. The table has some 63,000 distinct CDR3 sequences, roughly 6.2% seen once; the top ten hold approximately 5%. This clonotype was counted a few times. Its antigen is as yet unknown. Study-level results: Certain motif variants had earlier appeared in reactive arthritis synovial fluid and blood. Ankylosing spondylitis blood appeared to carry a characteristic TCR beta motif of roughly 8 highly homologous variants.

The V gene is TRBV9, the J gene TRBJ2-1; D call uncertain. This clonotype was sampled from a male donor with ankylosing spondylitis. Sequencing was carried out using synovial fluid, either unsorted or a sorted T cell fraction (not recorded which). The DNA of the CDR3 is TGTGCCAGCAGCGTAGCTTACCGTTACAATGAGCAGTTCTTC. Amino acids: CASSVAYRYNEQFF.